This TCR beta chain was sequenced for a study of naive and memory T cell subsets. Four PCR rounds used nested alpha and beta constant region primers plus the SP2 primer. TCRdb redid the calling of the 5' RACE reads with MiXCR, one entry per CDR3 protein. Among approximately 58,000 distinct CDR3 sequences, 7.2% were seen once, and the ten largest hold around 9.7%. Regarding the study as a whole: Potentially, T cell activation and differentiation skew this RNA-based measurement.

Concerning this clonotype itself: Its antigen is undetermined.

TCR cDNA received a 3' ligated oligonucleotide that carried a UMI. Reverse transcription used DNase-treated unsorted total RNA, aiming for 1 to 1000 ng. The clonotype was recovered from a male donor in good health.

The CDR3, as DNA: TGTGCCAGCAGCTGGGACAGAGCCGACACCGGGGAGCTGTTTTTT. Amino acids: CASSWDRADTGELFF. The chain employs TRBV7-9 and TRBJ2-2, with 7 bases lining up with TRBD1. The V and J ends lost 4 bases and 3 bases, in that order; junction bases with no gene match: 5. This CDR3 region has 15 residues. Germline loops: CDR1 SEHNR, CDR2 FQNEAQ (reference sequence).